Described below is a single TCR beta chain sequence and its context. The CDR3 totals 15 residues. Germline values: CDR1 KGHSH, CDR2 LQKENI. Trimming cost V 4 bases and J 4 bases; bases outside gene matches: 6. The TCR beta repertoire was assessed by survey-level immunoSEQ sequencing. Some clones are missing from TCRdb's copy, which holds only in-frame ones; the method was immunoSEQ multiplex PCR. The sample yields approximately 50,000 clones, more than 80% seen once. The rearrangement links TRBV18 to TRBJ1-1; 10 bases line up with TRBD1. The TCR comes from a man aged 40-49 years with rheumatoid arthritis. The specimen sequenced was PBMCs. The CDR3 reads CASSQTDRGLTEAFF. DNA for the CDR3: TGTGCCAGCTCACAGACAGACAGGGGGCTCACTGAAGCTTTCTTT.